A selection of T cell receptor beta chains follows, all from one sample in a study of blood T cell repertoires in COVID-19. Measured with immunoSEQ multiplex PCR; TCRdb has only the in-frame clones, and not every one. The top ten hold approximately 4.3% of the sample, which has 200,000 to 250,000 clones, more than 70% seen once. Input material: PBMCs or T cells enriched from blood (not recorded which). The receptors here all came from a young man with acute COVID-19. CDR3s include the opening cysteine and the closing phenylalanine or tryptophan. Fields, in order: D gene, V gene, J gene, clone size, CDR3 protein, CDR3 DNA. D genes are given only for firm matches. The size entry is marked missing in some rows and otherwise reads once, few, many or a size class.

d_call: TRBD2; v_call: TRBV5-1; j_call: TRBJ2-3; clone_size: -; cdr3_aa: CASSQVAGGGPKDTQYF; cdr3_nt: TGCGCCAGCAGCCAGGTCGCGGGGGGCGGTCCCAAAGATACGCAGTATTTT
d_call: TRBD1; v_call: TRBV6-5; j_call: TRBJ1-1; clone_size: few; cdr3_aa: CASIQGAGTEAFF; cdr3_nt: TGTGCCAGCATCCAGGGGGCTGGCACTGAAGCTTTCTTT
d_call: -; v_call: TRBV7-6; j_call: TRBJ1-1; clone_size: once; cdr3_aa: CASSTTDVNTEAFF; cdr3_nt: TGTGCCAGCAGCACGACAGATGTGAACACTGAAGCTTTCTTT
d_call: -; v_call: TRBV5-1; j_call: TRBJ1-3; clone_size: -; cdr3_aa: CASSLVPLSSGNTIYF; cdr3_nt: TGCGCCAGCAGCTTGGTCCCGCTAAGCTCTGGAAACACCATATATTTT
d_call: TRBD1; v_call: TRBV28; j_call: TRBJ2-7; clone_size: -; cdr3_aa: CASSTGTVLSYEQYF; cdr3_nt: TGTGCCAGCAGCACCGGGACAGTCCTCTCCTACGAGCAGTACTTC
d_call: -; v_call: TRBV2; j_call: TRBJ1-5; clone_size: -; cdr3_aa: CASRSPIKGGDQPQHF; cdr3_nt: TGTGCCAGCAGATCACCCATCAAGGGGGGGGATCAGCCCCAGCATTTT
d_call: -; v_call: TRBV18; j_call: TRBJ1-4; clone_size: -; cdr3_aa: CASSPIRGRINEKLFF; cdr3_nt: TGTGCCAGCTCACCAATCCGGGGTCGGATTAATGAAAAACTGTTTTTT
d_call: -; v_call: TRBV19; j_call: TRBJ1-5; clone_size: -; cdr3_aa: CASSISLGPDQPQHF; cdr3_nt: TGTGCCAGTAGTATCAGCCTGGGGCCGGACCAGCCCCAGCATTTT
d_call: -; v_call: TRBV28; j_call: TRBJ1-4; clone_size: few; cdr3_aa: CASSLHGSEKLFF; cdr3_nt: TGTGCCAGCAGTTTACACGGGAGTGAAAAACTGTTTTTT
d_call: -; v_call: TRBV10-3; j_call: TRBJ1-6; clone_size: -; cdr3_aa: CAISDEKFPPSPLHF; cdr3_nt: TGTGCCATCAGTGACGAGAAGTTCCCTCCTTCACCCCTCCACTTT
d_call: -; v_call: TRBV6-1; j_call: TRBJ2-4; clone_size: -; cdr3_aa: CASSEVASLNIQYF; cdr3_nt: TGTGCCAGCAGTGAAGTGGCCAGTTTAAACATTCAGTACTTC
d_call: -; v_call: TRBV15; j_call: TRBJ1-3; clone_size: -; cdr3_aa: CATSRDRATGNTIYF; cdr3_nt: TGTGCCACCAGCAGAGATCGAGCAACTGGAAACACCATATATTTT
d_call: TRBD2; v_call: TRBV10-3; j_call: TRBJ2-1; clone_size: -; cdr3_aa: CATLSGGPGDEQFF; cdr3_nt: TGTGCCACCCTAAGCGGGGGGCCAGGCGATGAGCAGTTCTTC
d_call: -; v_call: TRBV30; j_call: TRBJ1-5; clone_size: -; cdr3_aa: CAWIDSGDGQPQHF; cdr3_nt: TGTGCCTGGATTGACAGTGGGGATGGCCAGCCCCAGCATTTT
d_call: TRBD2; v_call: TRBV28; j_call: TRBJ2-2; clone_size: few; cdr3_aa: CASSFITSGQNGELFF; cdr3_nt: TGTGCCAGCAGTTTCATCACTAGCGGGCAAAACGGGGAGCTGTTTTTT